A single sample gave rise to the 13 T cell receptor beta chains below, sequenced in a study of patients and donors after allogeneic stem cell transplantation. One entry per CDR3 protein results from TCRdb running MiXCR on the RT-PCR reads. The data contain about a million distinct CDR3 sequences, around 17% of them singletons. Sequencing input: blood, either unsorted or a sorted T cell fraction (not recorded which). The receptors here all came from a human donor who was either an allogeneic HSCT recipient or a stem cell or donor lymphocyte infusion donor (not recorded which). It is not recorded whose cells these are; they may come from a transplant donor.

This clonotype was counted at least ten times. The genes are TRBV5-1 and TRBJ2-7; D is uncertain. Deletions cut 0 bases from V and 0 bases from J, with 10 bases between. Germline CDR1 reads SGHRS; CDR2 reads YFSETQ. There are 15 residues in the CDR3. The CDR3 nucleotides read TGCGCCAGCAGCTTGGTGTCGGAGCACTCCTACGAGCAGTACTTC. It encodes CASSLVSEHSYEQYF.

This clonotype was seen a few times. This chain connects TRBV20-1 to TRBJ2-5; 11 bases are shared with TRBD2. Looked up from germline, CDR1 is DFQATT and CDR2 is SNEGSKA (reference sequence). CDR3 length: 17 residues. Germline trimming cut 0 bases from V and 4 bases from J; bases unmatched to any gene: 10. The CDR3 nucleotides read TGCAGTGCTAGAGATGTGTTGACTAGCGGGGTTTTAGAGACCCAGTACTTC. Translating it yields CSARDVLTSGVLETQYF.

The chain joins TRBV20-1 to TRBJ2-7; 8 bases fit TRBD1. Germline V gene lookup returns CDR1 DFQATT and CDR2 SNEGSKA (reference sequence). V gave up 1 base and J gave up 5 bases; unmatched junction bases: 13. The CDR3 totals 16 residues. The CDR3 sequence: CSARVLIAGTGDEQYF. DNA for the CDR3: TGCAGTGCTAGAGTATTGATTGCAGGGACAGGAGACGAGCAGTACTTC.

J is TRBJ2-7 and V is TRBV4-2, with D uncertain. This CDR3 spans 13 amino acids. Germline-derived CDR1 and CDR2 are LGHNA and YNFKEQ. Trimming took 6 bases from V and 1 from J, leaving 10 bases between them. The CDR3 is CASRGADSYEQYF. The CDR3 DNA reads as TGTGCCAGCAGAGGAGCAGATTCCTACGAGCAGTACTTC.

The chain uses TRBV12-3 or TRBV12-4 and TRBJ1-1, with D perhaps TRBD1 (6 bases). V was shortened by 6 bases and J by 3 bases, with 11 bases between the two germline ends. The CDR3 runs to 13 residues. This chain's CDR3 is CASRPDRDTEAFF. The DNA of the CDR3 is TGTGCCAGCAGGCCGGACAGAGACACTGAAGCTTTCTTT.

The V and J genes are TRBV27 and TRBJ2-3; 11 bases align to TRBD1. The CDR3 sequence is 16 residues long. Germline trimming cut 3 bases from V and 7 bases from J; bases unmatched to any gene: 9. The germline V gene has CDR1 MNHEY and CDR2 SMNVEV (reference sequence). For the CDR3, the DNA is TGTGCCAGCAGTTTTCTCGGACAGGGGGCGCGAAATACGCAGTATTTT. Its translation: CASSFLGQGARNTQYF.

The table lists this clonotype with a few counts. The chain is built from TRBV5-5 and TRBJ1-5, with a weak D call TRBD1 (5 bases). Trimming took 2 bases from V and 6 from J, leaving 12 bases between them. From germline, CDR1 is SGHKS and CDR2 YYEKEE (reference sequence). The CDR3 totals 14 residues. The CDR3 region has the DNA TGTGCCAGCAGCTTCGGCTTAGGGACTCAGCCCCAGCATTTT. The encoded protein is CASSFGLGTQPQHF.

This clonotype was recorded at least ten times. This sequence joins TRBV6-5 and TRBJ1-1; D may be TRBD1 (6 bases). CDR1 is MNHEY and CDR2 is SVGAGI in the germline V gene. V lost 2 bases to trimming and J lost 0 bases, with 13 bases between them. The CDR3 consists of 16 residues. This CDR3 is CASSYRAGDMNTEAFF. Here the CDR3 DNA reads TGTGCCAGCAGTTACAGGGCAGGGGACATGAACACTGAAGCTTTCTTT.

The rearrangement joins TRBV12-3 or TRBV12-4 to TRBJ1-2, with D maybe TRBD1 (5 bases). Trimming stripped 6 bases from V and 7 bases from J, with 9 bases between. This CDR3 spans 11 amino acids. CDR3 protein: CASRRGGGYTF. The CDR3 bases are TGTGCCAGCAGGCGGGGGGGTGGCTACACCTTC.

Concerning this clonotype: A junction end diverges from the germline sequence, so it may reflect a read error. This rearrangement joins TRBV19 to TRBJ2-7; 7 positions match TRBD1. CDR1 LNHDA and CDR2 SQIVND come from the germline V gene (reference sequence). The CDR3 is 14 amino acids. The chain's CDR3 is CAGSIVTGPGEQYF. Written as DNA, the CDR3 is TGTGCCGGTAGTATTGTGACAGGGCCGGGCGAGCAGTACTTC.

This clonotype occurred a few times. The chain is built from TRBV5-1 and TRBJ2-7, with D perhaps matching TRBD1 (6 bases). The ends were cut back, 6 bases at V and 3 bases at J, with 13 bases in the middle. Germline CDR1 and CDR2: SGHRS and YFSETQ. CDR3 size: 13 residues. CDR3 in amino acids: CASKAADSYEQYF. The CDR3 region has the DNA TGCGCCAGCAAGGCTGCGGACAGCTACGAGCAGTACTTC.

This clonotype was seen a handful of times. The chain is built from TRBV12-3 or TRBV12-4 and TRBJ2-7; 7 bases align to TRBD2. The CDR3 consists of 14 residues. The V segment lost 6 bases and the J segment 0 bases; nucleotides outside the gene matches: 5. The CDR3: CASSSGEISYEQYF. The CDR3 nucleotides are TGTGCCAGCAGCAGCGGGGAGATCTCCTACGAGCAGTACTTC.

V gene TRBV7-6 combines with J gene TRBJ2-2; D is unclear. CDR1 SGHVS and CDR2 FNYEAQ come from the germline V gene. The V and J ends lost 8 bases and 3 bases respectively, with 10 bases between them. This CDR3 spans 13 amino acids. CDR3: CASRTEYTGELFF. The CDR3 DNA is TGTGCCAGCCGAACGGAGTACACCGGGGAGCTGTTTTTT. The full variable domain, completed using reference TRBV7-6 and TRBJ2-2, is GAGVSQSPRYKVTKRGQDVALRCDPISGHVSLYWYRQALGQGPEFLTYFNYEAQQDKSGLPNDRFSAERPEGSISTLTIQRTEQRDSAMYRCASRTEYTGELFFGEGSRLTVL.